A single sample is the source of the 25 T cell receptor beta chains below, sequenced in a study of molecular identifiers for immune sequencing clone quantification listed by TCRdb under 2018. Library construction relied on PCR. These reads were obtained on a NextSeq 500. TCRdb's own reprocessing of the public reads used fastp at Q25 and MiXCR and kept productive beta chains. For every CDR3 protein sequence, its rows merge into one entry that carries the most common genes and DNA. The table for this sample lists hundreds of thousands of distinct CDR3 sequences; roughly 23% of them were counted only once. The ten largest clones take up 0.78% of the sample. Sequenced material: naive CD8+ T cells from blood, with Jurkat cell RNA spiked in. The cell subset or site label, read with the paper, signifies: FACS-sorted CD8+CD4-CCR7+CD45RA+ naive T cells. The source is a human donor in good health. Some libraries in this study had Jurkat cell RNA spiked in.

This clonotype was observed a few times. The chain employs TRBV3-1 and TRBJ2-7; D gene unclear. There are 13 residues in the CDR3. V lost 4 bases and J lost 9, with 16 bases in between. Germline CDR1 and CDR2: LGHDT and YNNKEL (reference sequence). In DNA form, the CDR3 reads TGTGCCAGCAGCCGGGCCCCTGTACTGGGGCAGTACTTC. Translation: CASSRAPVLGQYF.

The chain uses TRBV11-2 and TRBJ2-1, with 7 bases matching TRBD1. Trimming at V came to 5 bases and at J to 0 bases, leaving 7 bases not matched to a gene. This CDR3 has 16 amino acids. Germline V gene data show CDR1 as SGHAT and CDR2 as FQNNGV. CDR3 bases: TGTGCCAGCAGCACGGGACAGCGCAGCTCCTACAATGAGCAGTTCTTC. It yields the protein CASSTGQRSSYNEQFF.

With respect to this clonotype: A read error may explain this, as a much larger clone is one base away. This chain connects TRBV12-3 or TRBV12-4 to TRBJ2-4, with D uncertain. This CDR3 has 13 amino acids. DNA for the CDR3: TGTGCCAGCAGTTTTAACGTCAAAAACATTCGGTACTTC. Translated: CASSFNVKNIRYF.

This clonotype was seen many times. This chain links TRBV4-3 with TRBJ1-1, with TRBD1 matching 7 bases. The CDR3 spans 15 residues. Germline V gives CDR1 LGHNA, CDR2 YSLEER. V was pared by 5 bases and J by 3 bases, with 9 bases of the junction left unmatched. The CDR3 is CASSGSVGGYTEAFF. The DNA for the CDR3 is TGCGCCAGCAGCGGAAGTGTAGGGGGCTACACTGAAGCTTTCTTT.

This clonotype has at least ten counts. The CDR3 DNA sequence: TGTGCCAGCAGTTTAGCGCAGGGGAACACTGAAGCTTTCTTT. Translating it yields CASSLAQGNTEAFF. This chain links TRBV12-3 or TRBV12-4 with TRBJ1-1, with D perhaps matching TRBD1 (5 bases). V was cut by 0 bases and J by 1 base, with 6 bases left in between. This CDR3 is 14 amino acids long.

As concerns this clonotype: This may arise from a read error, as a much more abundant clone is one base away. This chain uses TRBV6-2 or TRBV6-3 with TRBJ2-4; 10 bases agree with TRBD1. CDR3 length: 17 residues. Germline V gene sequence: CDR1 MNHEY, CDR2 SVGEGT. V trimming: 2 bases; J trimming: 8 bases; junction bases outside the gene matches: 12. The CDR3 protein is CASSYRHGTGDFYIQYF. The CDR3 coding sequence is TGTGCCAGCAGTTACCGGCACGGGACAGGGGATTTTTACATTCAGTACTTC.

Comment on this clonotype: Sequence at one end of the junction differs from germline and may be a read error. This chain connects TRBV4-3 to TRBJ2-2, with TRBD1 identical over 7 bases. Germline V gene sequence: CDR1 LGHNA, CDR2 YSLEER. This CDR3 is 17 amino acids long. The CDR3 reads CASSQGAGTENAGELFF. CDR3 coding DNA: TGCGCCAGCAGCCAGGGGGCCGGGACAGAGAACGCCGGGGAGCTGTTTTTT.

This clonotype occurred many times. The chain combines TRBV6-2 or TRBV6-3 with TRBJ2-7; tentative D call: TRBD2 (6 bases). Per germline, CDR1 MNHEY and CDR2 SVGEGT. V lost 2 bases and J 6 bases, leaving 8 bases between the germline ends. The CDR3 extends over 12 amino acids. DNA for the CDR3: TGTGCCAGCAGTTACGTCGGGGGCGAGCAGTACTTC. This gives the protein CASSYVGGEQYF.

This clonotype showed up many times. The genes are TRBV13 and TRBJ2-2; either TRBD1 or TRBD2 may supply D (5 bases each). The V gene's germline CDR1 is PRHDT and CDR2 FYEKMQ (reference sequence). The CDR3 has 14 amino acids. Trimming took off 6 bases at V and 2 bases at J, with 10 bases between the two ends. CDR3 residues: CASRRGSNTGELFF. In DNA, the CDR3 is TGTGCCAGCAGGAGGGGCAGCAACACCGGGGAGCTGTTTTTT.

The CDR3 loop reads CASSLLAGLDDEQFF. The CDR3 bases are TGTGCCAGCAGCTTGTTAGCGGGTCTGGACGATGAGCAGTTCTTC. This chain uses TRBV5-6 with TRBJ2-1; 7 bases fit TRBD2. This CDR3 is built from 15 residues. Unmatched junction bases numbered 9, after V lost 1 base and J lost 8 bases. Germline V gives CDR1 SGHDT, CDR2 YYEEEE.

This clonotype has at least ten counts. In nucleotides, the CDR3 is TGTGCCAGCAGCTCAGGGGGGGTTGGGGCCAACGTCCTGACTTTC. This codes for CASSSGGVGANVLTF. V gene TRBV5-4 combines with J gene TRBJ2-6; TRBD1 or TRBD2 may be the D gene (7 bases each). CDR3 length: 15 amino acids. CDR1 and CDR2 (germline): SGHNT, YYREEE (reference sequence). V was cut by 3 bases and J by 3 bases, with 10 bases left in between.

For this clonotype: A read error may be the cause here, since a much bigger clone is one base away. The CDR3 protein is CASSQVELAEDTDTQYF. The CDR3 bases are TGCGCCAGCAGCCAGGTTGAGCTAGCGGAGGACACAGATACGCAGTATTTT. V and J are TRBV4-1 and TRBJ2-3; TRBD2 aligns across 7 bases. The V gene end was trimmed by 3 bases and the J gene end by 2 bases; junction bases not matched to a gene: 11. The germline V gene has CDR1 MGHRA and CDR2 YSYEKL. CDR3 length: 17 residues.

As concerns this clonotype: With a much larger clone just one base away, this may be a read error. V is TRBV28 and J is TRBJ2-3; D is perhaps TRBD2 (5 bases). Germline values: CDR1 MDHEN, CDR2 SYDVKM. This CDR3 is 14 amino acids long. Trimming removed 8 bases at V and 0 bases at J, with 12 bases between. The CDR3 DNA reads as TGTGCCAGCTCAAGAGGGTACAGCACAGATACGCAGTATTTT. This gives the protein CASSRGYSTDTQYF.

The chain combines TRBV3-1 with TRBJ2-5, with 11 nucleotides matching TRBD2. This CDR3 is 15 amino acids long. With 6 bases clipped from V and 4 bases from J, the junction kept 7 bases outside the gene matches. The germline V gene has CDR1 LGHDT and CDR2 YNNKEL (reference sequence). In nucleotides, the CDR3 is TGTGCCAGCAGTGGTAGCGGGGGGGCCCGAGAGACCCAGTACTTC. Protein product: CASSGSGGARETQYF.

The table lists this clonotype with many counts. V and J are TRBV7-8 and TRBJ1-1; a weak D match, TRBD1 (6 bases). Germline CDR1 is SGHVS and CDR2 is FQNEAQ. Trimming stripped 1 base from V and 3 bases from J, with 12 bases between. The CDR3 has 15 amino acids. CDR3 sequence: CASSLVGGPYTEAFF. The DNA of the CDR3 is TGTGCCAGCAGCTTAGTAGGGGGACCGTACACTGAAGCTTTCTTT.

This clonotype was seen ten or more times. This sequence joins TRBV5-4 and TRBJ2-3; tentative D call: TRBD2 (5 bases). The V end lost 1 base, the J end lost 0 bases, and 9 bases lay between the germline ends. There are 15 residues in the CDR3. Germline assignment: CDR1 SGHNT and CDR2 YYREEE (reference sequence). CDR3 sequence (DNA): TGTGCCAGCAGCTTGCGTTTAGCGAGCACAGATACGCAGTATTTT. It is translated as CASSLRLASTDTQYF.

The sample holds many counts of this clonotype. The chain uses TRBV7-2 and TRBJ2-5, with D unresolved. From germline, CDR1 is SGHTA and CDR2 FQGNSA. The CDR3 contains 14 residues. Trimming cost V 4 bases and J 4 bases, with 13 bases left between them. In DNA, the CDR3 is TGTGCCAGCAGCTCGTGGGAAGGACGAGAGACCCAGTACTTC. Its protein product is CASSSWEGRETQYF.

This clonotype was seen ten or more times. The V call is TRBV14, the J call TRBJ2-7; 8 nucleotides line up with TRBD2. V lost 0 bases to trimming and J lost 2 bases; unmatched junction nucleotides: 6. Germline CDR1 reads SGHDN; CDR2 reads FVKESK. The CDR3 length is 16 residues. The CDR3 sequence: CASSQDIAGPAYEQYF. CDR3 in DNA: TGTGCCAGCAGCCAAGATATAGCGGGGCCTGCCTACGAGCAGTACTTC.

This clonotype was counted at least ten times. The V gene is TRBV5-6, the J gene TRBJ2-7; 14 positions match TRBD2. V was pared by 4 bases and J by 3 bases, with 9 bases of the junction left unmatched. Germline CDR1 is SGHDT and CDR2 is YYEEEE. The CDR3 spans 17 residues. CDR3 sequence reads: CASSPGLAGGPNYEQYF. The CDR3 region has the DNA TGTGCCAGCAGCCCCGGACTAGCGGGAGGCCCGAACTACGAGCAGTACTTC. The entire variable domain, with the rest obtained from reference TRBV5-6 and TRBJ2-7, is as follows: DAGVTQSPTHLIKTRGQQVTLRCSPKSGHDTVSWYQQALGQGPQFIFQYYEEEERQRGNFPDRFSGHQFPNYSSELNVNALLLGDSALYLCASSPGLAGGPNYEQYFGPGTRLTVT.

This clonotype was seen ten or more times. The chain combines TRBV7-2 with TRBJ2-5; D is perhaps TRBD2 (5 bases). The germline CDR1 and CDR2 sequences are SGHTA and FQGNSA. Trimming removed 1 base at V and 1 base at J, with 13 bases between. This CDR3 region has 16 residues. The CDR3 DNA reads TGTGCCAGCAGCTTAGAGGACGCCGGGATCCAAGAGACCCAGTACTTC. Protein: CASSLEDAGIQETQYF.

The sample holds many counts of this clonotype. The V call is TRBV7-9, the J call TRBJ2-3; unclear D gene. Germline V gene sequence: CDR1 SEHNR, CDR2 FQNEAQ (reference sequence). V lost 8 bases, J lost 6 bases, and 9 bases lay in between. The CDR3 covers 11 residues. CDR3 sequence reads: CASGTPDTQYF. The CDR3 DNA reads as TGTGCCAGCGGAACACCGGATACGCAGTATTTT.

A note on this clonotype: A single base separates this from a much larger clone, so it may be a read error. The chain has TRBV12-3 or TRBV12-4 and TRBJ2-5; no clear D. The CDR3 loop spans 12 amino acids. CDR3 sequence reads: CAGSFEVVTQYF. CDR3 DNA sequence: TGTGCCGGCAGTTTTGAGGTCGTGACCCAGTACTTC.

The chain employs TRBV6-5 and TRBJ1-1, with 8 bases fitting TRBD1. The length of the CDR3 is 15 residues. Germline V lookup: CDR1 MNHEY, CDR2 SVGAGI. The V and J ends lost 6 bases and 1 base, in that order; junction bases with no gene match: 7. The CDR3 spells CASRGAGQGNTEAFF. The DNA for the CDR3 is TGTGCCAGCAGGGGTGCCGGACAGGGGAACACTGAAGCTTTCTTT.

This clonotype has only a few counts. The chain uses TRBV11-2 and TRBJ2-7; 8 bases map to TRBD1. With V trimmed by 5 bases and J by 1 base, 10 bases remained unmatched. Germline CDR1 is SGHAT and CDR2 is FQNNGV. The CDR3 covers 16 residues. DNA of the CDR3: TGTGCCAGCAGCCCCTGGACAGGGACATCGTCCTACGAGCAGTACTTC. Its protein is CASSPWTGTSSYEQYF.

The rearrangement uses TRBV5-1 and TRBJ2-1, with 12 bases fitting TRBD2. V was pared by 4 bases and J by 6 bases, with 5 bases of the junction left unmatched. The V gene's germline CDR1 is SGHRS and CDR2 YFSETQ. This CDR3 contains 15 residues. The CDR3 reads CASSTSGGPPNEQFF. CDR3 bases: TGCGCCAGCAGCACTAGCGGGGGGCCTCCCAATGAGCAGTTCTTC. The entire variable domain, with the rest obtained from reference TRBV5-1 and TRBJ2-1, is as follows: KAGVTQTPRYLIKTRGQQVTLSCSPISGHRSVSWYQQTPGQGLQFLFEYFSETQRNKGNFPGRFSGRQFSNSRSEMNVSTLELGDSALYLCASSTSGGPPNEQFFGPGTRLTVL.